This T cell receptor beta chain was profiled in a study of T cells in Graves' hyperthyroidism and ophthalmopathy. Amplification of TCR beta CDR3 regions used RNA as the template. The primer set for the first-round RT-PCR of the TCR CDR3 was HTBI. TCRdb analysed the multiplex PCR reads with MiXCR anew, one entry per CDR3 protein. Of about 610,000 distinct CDR3 sequences in the sample, 14% to 15% were seen once. This clonotype appeared once. This TCR was sampled from a woman aged 40 to 50 with Graves' ophthalmopathy. Sequencing was carried out using blood.

CDR3 sequence: CASTRGAGNTEAFF. DNA of the CDR3: TGTGCCAGCACTAGGGGAGCGGGGAACACTGAAGCTTTCTTT. The chain links TRBV6-1 to TRBJ1-1; tentatively, D is TRBD1 (5 bases). The CDR3 extends over 14 amino acids. Trimming cost V 7 bases and J 1 base, with 13 bases left between them. Germline assignment: CDR1 MNHNS and CDR2 SASEGT.